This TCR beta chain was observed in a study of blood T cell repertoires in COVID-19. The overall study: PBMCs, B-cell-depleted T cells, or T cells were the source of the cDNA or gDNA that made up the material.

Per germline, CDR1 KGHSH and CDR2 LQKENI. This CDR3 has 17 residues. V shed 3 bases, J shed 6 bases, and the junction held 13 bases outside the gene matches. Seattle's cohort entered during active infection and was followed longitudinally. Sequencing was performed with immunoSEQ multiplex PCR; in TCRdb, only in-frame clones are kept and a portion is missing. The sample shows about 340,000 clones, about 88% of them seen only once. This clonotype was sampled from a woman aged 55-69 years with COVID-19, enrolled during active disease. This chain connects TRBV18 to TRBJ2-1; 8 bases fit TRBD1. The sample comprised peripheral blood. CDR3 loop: CASSPYDQGALFNEQFF. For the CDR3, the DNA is TGTGCCAGCTCACCTTATGATCAGGGGGCGCTTTTCAATGAGCAGTTCTTC.